The clone carrying this T cell receptor beta chain occurred a few times. Its target is not known. Germline assignment: CDR1 MNHEY and CDR2 SVGAGI. The CDR3 has 19 amino acids. Unmatched junction bases numbered 9, after V lost 0 bases and J lost 1 base. Preparation of the TCRbeta library used unique molecular identifiers. TCRdb used MiXCR to reprocess the PCR reads, holding one entry per CDR3 protein. The table shows under 85,000 distinct CDR3 sequences, with around 18% occurring only once. This entry comes from a study of T-cell reconstitution after alpha-beta-depleted transplantation in children. Study findings and constraints: Surviving thymic progenitors and recipient T cells were the source of high TCRbeta diversity at day 60 in some patients. Newly generated T cells supplied most T-cell counts and diversity one year post-transplant.

The sequencing here drew on PBMCs, mostly from graft donor cells, taken 360 days after TCRalphabeta/CD19-depleted stem cell transplant. This sequence was found in a male patient between 2 and 10 years old who had a stem cell transplant for acute lymphoblastic leukemia, so the T cells may come from the graft donor. V gene TRBV6-5 combines with J gene TRBJ2-6; 7 positions agree with TRBD1. Here the CDR3 DNA reads TGTGCCAGCAGTTACTCGCCCCGGACAGGCGTTTCTGGGGCCAACGTCCTGACTTTC. It translates to CASSYSPRTGVSGANVLTF.